This TCR beta chain was found in a study of T cells in Graves' hyperthyroidism and ophthalmopathy. Points from the study as a whole: Clonotypes that were expanded in thyroid above 0.001 mostly appeared in blood too. Progression to ophthalmopathy was predicted a median of 6.5 months early.

The V end lost 0 bases, the J end lost 4 bases, and 8 bases lay between the germline ends. This CDR3 region has 14 residues. Germline CDR1 and CDR2: SGDLS and YYNGEE. RNA transcripts yielded amplified TCR beta CDR3 regions. Initially, a first-round RT-PCR of the TCR CDR3 employed the HTBI primer set. TCRdb re-called the multiplex PCR reads through MiXCR, storing one row per CDR3 protein. The repertoire holds around 600,000 distinct CDR3 sequences, with just under 45% as singletons. Patients showing uncontrolled infection, other autoimmune disease, pregnancy or lactation were ineligible. As concerns this clonotype: What it recognizes is unknown.

This TCR was sampled from an adult man with Graves' disease, either hyperthyroidism or ophthalmopathy (not recorded which). V gene TRBV9 combines with J gene TRBJ1-3; D is perhaps TRBD1 (5 bases). The sequencing sample was made of peripheral blood or thyroid tissue (not recorded which). Written as DNA, the CDR3 is TGTGCCAGCAGCGTAGGGGACGACGGAAACACCATATATTTT. Amino acid sequence: CASSVGDDGNTIYF.